This T cell receptor beta chain was profiled in a study of T cells in Graves' hyperthyroidism and ophthalmopathy. This clonotype was detected many times. TCR beta CDR3 regions were amplified from RNA. Initially, a first-round RT-PCR of the TCR CDR3 employed the HTBI primer set. TCRdb re-called the multiplex PCR reads through MiXCR, storing one row per CDR3 protein. The sample has around 520,000 distinct CDR3 sequences; around an eighth are singletons. The CDR3 has 17 amino acids. CDR1 MNHEY and CDR2 SMNVEV come from the germline V gene (reference sequence). V was cut by 2 bases and J by 0 bases, with 16 bases left in between.

This TCR came from a woman aged 18-29 years with Graves' hyperthyroidism. The genes are TRBV27 and TRBJ1-1, with no clear D. The material sequenced was blood. Here the CDR3 DNA reads TGTGCCAGCAGTTTACACCCACGCAGAGCTATGAACACTGAAGCTTTCTTT. Protein product: CASSLHPRRAMNTEAFF.